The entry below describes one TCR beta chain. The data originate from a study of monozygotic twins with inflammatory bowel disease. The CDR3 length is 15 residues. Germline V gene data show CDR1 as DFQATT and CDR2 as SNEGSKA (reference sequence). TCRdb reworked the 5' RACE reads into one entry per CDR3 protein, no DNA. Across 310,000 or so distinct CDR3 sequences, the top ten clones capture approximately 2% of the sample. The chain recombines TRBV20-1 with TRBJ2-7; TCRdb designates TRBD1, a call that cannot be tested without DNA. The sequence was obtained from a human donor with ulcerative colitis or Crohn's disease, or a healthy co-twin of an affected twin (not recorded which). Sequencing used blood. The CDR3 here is CSARPSRGPAYEQYF.